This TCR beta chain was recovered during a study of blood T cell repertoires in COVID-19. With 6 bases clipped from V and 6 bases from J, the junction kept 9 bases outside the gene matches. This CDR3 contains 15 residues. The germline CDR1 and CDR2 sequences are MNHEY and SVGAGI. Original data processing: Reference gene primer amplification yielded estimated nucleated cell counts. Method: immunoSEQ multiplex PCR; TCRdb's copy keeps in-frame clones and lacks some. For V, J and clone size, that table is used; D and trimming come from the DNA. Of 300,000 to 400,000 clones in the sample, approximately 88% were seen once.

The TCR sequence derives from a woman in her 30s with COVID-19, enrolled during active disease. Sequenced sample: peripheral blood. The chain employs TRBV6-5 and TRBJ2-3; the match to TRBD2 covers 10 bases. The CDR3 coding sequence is TGTGCCAGCAGGATGGGAGCGGGGGGGGTGGATACGCAGTATTTT. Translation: CASRMGAGGVDTQYF.